This TCR beta chain was captured in a study of early T cells in non-severe SARS-CoV-2 infection. As part of library construction, unique molecular identifiers were attached to individual cDNA molecules. TCRdb independently ran MiXCR on the 5' RACE reads; one entry per CDR3 protein. The sample comprises tens of thousands of distinct CDR3 sequences, roughly 5.4% of which are singletons, and 6% to 7% rests with the top ten. Germline CDR1 and CDR2: SEHNR and FQNEAQ (reference sequence). This CDR3 spans 14 amino acids. The J segment lost 3 bases and the V segment lost 4 bases, leaving 3 bases of the junction unmatched.

The chain carries TRBV7-9 and TRBJ2-7; 10 positions match TRBD2. The receptor was isolated from an adult who was a healthcare worker with PCR-confirmed SARS-CoV-2 infection or an uninfected control (not recorded which). The source was whole blood, collected at baseline. The CDR3 here is CASSSGLAVYEQYF. The CDR3 bases are TGTGCCAGCAGCTCCGGACTAGCGGTCTACGAGCAGTACTTC.